What follows are 9 T cell receptor beta chains derived from one specimen sequenced in a study of OX40 agonist ivuxolimab in advanced cancers. Measured with immunoSEQ multiplex PCR; TCRdb has only the in-frame clones, and not every one. The table lists around 50,000 clones, under 85% of them singletons, with approximately 2.8% in the top ten. Sequencing used CD4+ or CD8+ T cells sorted from blood, obtained in a trial of the OX40 agonist ivuxolimab. These receptors were taken from an adult with an advanced solid tumor such as melanoma, head and neck, liver or kidney cancer.

V is TRBV11-3 and J is TRBJ2-1; 15 nucleotides line up with TRBD2. The CDR3 covers 20 residues. The V segment lost 1 base and the J segment 8 bases; nucleotides outside the gene matches: 15. In germline, CDR1 is SGHNT, CDR2 YENEEA. CDR3 nucleotides: TGTGCCAGCAGCTTAGGCTCGAGGCTTGGGACTAGCGGGAGGTACCATGAGCAGTTCTTC. Translated, it gives CASSLGSRLGTSGRYHEQFF.

The chain joins TRBV4-1 to TRBJ2-7, with no clear D. The CDR3 runs to 13 residues. From germline, CDR1 is MGHRA and CDR2 YSYEKL. Trimming stripped 0 bases from V and 5 bases from J, with 8 bases between. In DNA form, the CDR3 reads TGCGCCAGCAGCCAAGATCTCCCGGACGAGCAGTACTTC. Its protein is CASSQDLPDEQYF.

The genes are TRBV27 and TRBJ1-2; 10 bases line up with TRBD1. V lost 4 bases and J lost 7; bases outside the gene matches: 3. The germline V gene encodes CDR1 MNHEY and CDR2 SMNVEV (reference sequence). The CDR3 is made up of 13 amino acids. CDR3 region: CASSYRDRGGYTF. The CDR3 coding sequence is TGTGCCAGCAGTTACCGGGACAGGGGTGGCTACACCTTC.

This chain links TRBV29-1 with TRBJ2-5; possible D gene TRBD1, 6 bases. This CDR3 has 12 amino acids. The germline V gene encodes CDR1 SQVTM and CDR2 ANQGSEA. The V end lost 4 bases, the J end lost 2 bases, and 8 bases lay between the germline ends. The CDR3 protein is CSVAQGQETQYF. The CDR3 DNA sequence: TGCAGCGTTGCACAGGGACAAGAGACCCAGTACTTC.

The V gene is TRBV2, the J gene TRBJ2-7; 10 nucleotides line up with TRBD2. Germline V gives CDR1 SNHLY, CDR2 FYNNEI. CDR3 length: 12 residues. V lost 9 bases, J lost 4 bases, and 3 bases stayed unmatched. The CDR3 DNA sequence: TGTGCCAGTGAGACTAGCGGGTACGAGCAGTACTTC. Residues: CASETSGYEQYF.

The gene calls are TRBV11-2 and TRBJ2-2; D ambiguous. Trimming cost V 6 bases and J 7 bases, with 9 bases left between them. CDR1 and CDR2 from the germline V gene are SGHAT and FQNNGV. The CDR3 consists of 12 residues. The CDR3 sequence: CASRRPGGELFF. The CDR3 bases are TGTGCCAGCAGACGACCGGGCGGGGAGCTGTTTTTT.

This rearrangement joins TRBV6-6 to TRBJ1-5; unclear D gene. The V end lost 5 bases, the J end lost 6 bases, and 14 bases lay between the germline ends. Germline assignment: CDR1 MNHNY and CDR2 SVGAGI (reference sequence). The CDR3 extends over 14 amino acids. The CDR3 sequence is CASSARRGGQPQHF. As DNA, the CDR3 is TGTGCCAGCAGTGCTCGACGGGGAGGTCAGCCCCAGCATTTT.

The CDR3 DNA sequence: TGCAGCCTTACTAGCGGGCCTGGGGCATACAATGAGCAGTTCTTC. It yields the protein CSLTSGPGAYNEQFF. The chain employs TRBV29-1 and TRBJ2-1; TRBD2 aligns across 9 bases. The CDR3 consists of 15 residues. Germline CDR1 reads SQVTM; CDR2 reads ANQGSEA. V trimming: 8 bases; J trimming: 4 bases; junction bases outside the gene matches: 12.

This chain links TRBV7-9 with TRBJ1-1, with a weak D call TRBD1 (6 bases). The CDR3 spans 15 residues. Between the trimmed V and J ends, which lost 5 bases and 4 bases, there was a span of 17 bases. Germline assignment: CDR1 SEHNR and CDR2 FQNEAQ (reference sequence). The CDR3 loop reads CASSAYRVSGTEAFF. The CDR3 bases are TGTGCCAGCAGCGCCTACAGGGTAAGCGGCACTGAAGCTTTCTTT.